Following are 26 T cell receptor beta chains from one sample sequenced in a study of cytomegalovirus exposure and HLA in healthy donors. In the PCR, 60 Vbeta and 13 Jbeta primers were used. Sequencing used immunoSEQ multiplex PCR; TCRdb keeps in-frame clones, though not all of them. This sample's clone table lists some 48,000 clones. The sample taken for sequencing was PBMCs. The receptors derive from a woman in her forties in good health and CMV-seronegative.

The chain uses TRBV9 and TRBJ1-1; 7 bases fit TRBD1. With 2 bases clipped from V and 0 bases from J, the junction kept 4 bases outside the gene matches. There are 15 residues in the CDR3. Germline V CDR1 and CDR2: SGDLS, YYNGEE. The CDR3 reads CASSVGGQLNTEAFF. The CDR3 nucleotides read TGTGCCAGCAGCGTGGGGGGACAGCTGAACACTGAAGCTTTCTTT.

The chain links TRBV21-1 to TRBJ1-1; TRBD1, the D gene given by the table, was not confirmed from the DNA. TRBV21-1 is a listed pseudogene. This CDR3 spans 13 amino acids. CDR3 DNA: TGTGCCAGCAGCAAAGACAGGAACACTGAAGCTTTCTTT. It encodes CASSKDRNTEAFF.

V gene TRBV5-1 combines with J gene TRBJ2-7, with 9 bases lining up with TRBD1. V lost 0 bases and J lost 7; bases outside the gene matches: 8. CDR1 SGHRS and CDR2 YFSETQ come from the germline V gene. This CDR3 region has 15 residues. The DNA of the CDR3 is TGCGCCAGCAGCTTGGCTGTGGGACAGGGACTGGAGCAGTACTTC. Protein sequence: CASSLAVGQGLEQYF.

The J gene is TRBJ1-5, the V gene TRBV7-2; 8 bases fit TRBD1. This CDR3 is built from 17 residues. V lost 5 bases, J lost 7 bases, and 16 bases stayed unmatched. Per the germline V gene, CDR1 is SGHTA and CDR2 is FQGNSA. Written as DNA, the CDR3 is TGTGCCAGCAGCGACGTCCCTAGGGAGACAGGGGACCAGCCCCAGCATTTT. Protein: CASSDVPRETGDQPQHF.

The chain couples TRBV27 to TRBJ1-1; the D gene is possibly TRBD1 (5 bases). CDR3 length: 13 amino acids. Germline V gene data show CDR1 as MNHEY and CDR2 as SMNVEV (reference sequence). Trimming removed 5 bases at V and 7 bases at J, with 14 bases between. DNA for the CDR3: TGTGCCAGCAGTCCCAACAGGAGAAGTGAAGCTTTCTTT. Its translation is CASSPNRRSEAFF.

V usage is TRBV5-1 and J usage is TRBJ2-3; D is unresolved. With 0 bases removed from V and 2 bases from J, the gap between germline ends came to 7 bases. This CDR3 contains 14 residues. Germline V CDR1 and CDR2: SGHRS, YFSETQ. CDR3 DNA: TGCGCCAGCAGCTTGGGGGCTGTCACAGATACGCAGTATTTT. Amino acid sequence: CASSLGAVTDTQYF.

The V and J genes are TRBV6-5 and TRBJ2-7; 9 nucleotides line up with TRBD2. After removal of 0 bases from V and 4 bases from J, the junction contained 7 bases not matched to a gene. Germline loops: CDR1 MNHEY, CDR2 SVGAGI. The CDR3 consists of 16 residues. CDR3 in amino acids: CASSYSIGGGAYEQYF. In DNA, the CDR3 is TGTGCCAGCAGTTACTCGATCGGCGGGGGGGCTTACGAGCAGTACTTC.

The gene calls are TRBV9 and TRBJ1-3, with D hard to call. Trimming removed 4 bases at V and 4 bases at J, with 9 bases between. CDR1 SGDLS and CDR2 YYNGEE come from the germline V gene. The length of the CDR3 is 13 residues. The chain's CDR3 is CASSSSVGNTIYF. The CDR3 DNA reads TGTGCCAGCAGCTCTTCAGTGGGAAACACCATATATTTT.

The chain uses TRBV30 and TRBJ1-5; no definite D call. The V gene lost 3 bases and the J gene lost 0 bases, with 9 bases spanning the gap. The V gene's germline CDR1 is GTSNPN and CDR2 SVGIG (reference sequence). The length of the CDR3 is 14 residues. The CDR3 coding sequence is TGTGCCTGGAGGTCAACTAGTAGCAATCAGCCCCAGCATTTT. Protein sequence: CAWRSTSSNQPQHF.

The chain employs TRBV7-9 and TRBJ2-5, with 9 bases fitting TRBD2. Trimming removed 8 bases from V and 5 bases from J; junction bases left unmatched: 15. CDR3 length: 16 amino acids. Germline CDR1 SEHNR, CDR2 FQNEAQ (reference sequence). CDR3 in amino acids: CASDEASREGRETQYF. CDR3 nucleotide sequence: TGTGCCAGCGACGAGGCCTCGCGGGAGGGCCGGGAGACCCAGTACTTC.

The chain combines TRBV4-1 with TRBJ1-2; maybe TRBD1 (6 bases). This CDR3 has 15 residues. V was trimmed by 0 bases and J by 5 bases, leaving 13 bases between them. The V gene's germline CDR1 is MGHRA and CDR2 YSYEKL. CDR3 coding DNA: TGCGCCAGCAGCCAAGAGTGGGCAGGGGAGTATGGCTACACCTTC. Protein product: CASSQEWAGEYGYTF.

The V call is TRBV11-3, the J call TRBJ2-5, with D possibly being TRBD2 (5 bases). The V end lost 6 bases, the J end lost 2 bases, and 16 bases lay between the germline ends. The V gene's germline CDR1 is SGHNT and CDR2 YENEEA. The CDR3 is 15 residues long. CDR3 sequence reads: CASSGKRMPQETQYF. The DNA of the CDR3 is TGTGCCAGCAGTGGCAAGCGGATGCCTCAAGAGACCCAGTACTTC.

With respect to this clone: One junction end disagrees with the germline gene, perhaps due to a read error. The rearrangement joins TRBV29-1 to TRBJ2-1; a weak D match, TRBD2 (5 bases). The CDR3 totals 14 residues. CDR1 is SQVTM, CDR2 ANQGSEA, per germline. The CDR3 DNA reads TGCAGCGTTGGAGCGGTTCTCTCCGACAATGAGCAGTTCTTC. This sequence encodes CSVGAVLSDNEQFF.

V and J are TRBV11-3 and TRBJ2-3; D gene uncertain. Germline V CDR1 and CDR2: SGHNT, YENEEA. The CDR3 is 15 residues long. Trimming shortened V by 1 base and J by 1 base, and 9 bases separated the two germline ends. DNA of the CDR3: TGTGCCAGCAGCTTAGTTGGCCTTCGCACAGATACGCAGTATTTT. Amino acid sequence: CASSLVGLRTDTQYF.

The DNA of the CDR3 is TGTGCCTGGAGTACATCCTACGAGCAGTACTTC. This translates into CAWSTSYEQYF. This rearrangement joins TRBV30 to TRBJ2-7; unclear D gene. Germline assignment: CDR1 GTSNPN and CDR2 SVGIG (reference sequence). V was trimmed by 2 bases and J by 1 base, leaving 3 bases between them. The CDR3 spans 11 residues.

The rearrangement joins TRBV6-1 to TRBJ2-7, with 7 bases that match TRBD2. Trimming took 2 bases from V and 2 from J; bases not matched to a gene: 6. The CDR3 totals 15 residues. Germline values: CDR1 MNHNS, CDR2 SASEGT. The CDR3, as DNA: TGTGCCAGCAGTGAAATCGGCGGGACTACCTACGAGCAGTACTTC. The encoded protein is CASSEIGGTTYEQYF.

The gene calls are TRBV27 and TRBJ1-2; D uncertain. From germline, CDR1 is MNHEY and CDR2 SMNVEV (reference sequence). V shed 4 bases and J shed 3 bases, with 12 bases lying between them. There are 14 residues in the CDR3. As DNA, the CDR3 is TGTGCCAGCAGTTCAGGTTGGGCCCACTATGGCTACACCTTC. Translating it yields CASSSGWAHYGYTF.

The chain employs TRBV6-1 and TRBJ1-1, with D possibly matching TRBD1 (5 bases). Germline CDR1 reads MNHNS; CDR2 reads SASEGT. V shed 3 bases and J shed 2 bases, with 10 bases lying between them. The CDR3 is 14 residues long. The CDR3, as DNA: TGTGCCAGCAGTGAGGTACAGGCTAACACTGAAGCTTTCTTT. Amino acid sequence: CASSEVQANTEAFF.

The V call is TRBV27, the J call TRBJ2-7; 7 bases are shared with TRBD1. CDR1 MNHEY and CDR2 SMNVEV come from the germline V gene (reference sequence). CDR3 length: 14 residues. The ends lost 1 base at V and 5 bases at J; junction bases unmatched: 5. The CDR3 DNA follows: TGTGCCAGCAGTTTATTGGGACAGAGGGACGAGCAGTACTTC. Translation: CASSLLGQRDEQYF.

The chain couples TRBV13 to TRBJ2-7; 13 positions agree with TRBD2. Looked up from germline, CDR1 is PRHDT and CDR2 is FYEKMQ (reference sequence). V lost 5 bases to trimming and J lost 5 bases; unmatched junction nucleotides: 6. This CDR3 comprises 15 residues. The DNA of the CDR3 is TGTGCCAGCAGCCCCAGACTAGCGGGGGGAAACGAGCAGTACTTC. Amino acids: CASSPRLAGGNEQYF.

The genes are TRBV9 and TRBJ1-5, with TRBD1 identical over 7 bases. This CDR3 has 15 amino acids. With 4 bases clipped from V and 9 bases from J, the junction kept 13 bases outside the gene matches. Germline V gives CDR1 SGDLS, CDR2 YYNGEE. CDR3 amino acids: CASSNRGRAVWPQHF. CDR3 in DNA: TGTGCCAGCAGCAACAGGGGCCGCGCGGTATGGCCCCAGCATTTT.

The chain uses TRBV5-1 and TRBJ2-5; 7 nucleotides agree with TRBD2. V dropped 4 bases and J dropped 3; count of bases not matched to a gene: 6. This CDR3 has 14 amino acids. CDR1 is SGHRS, CDR2 YFSETQ, per germline. The CDR3 reads CASSPPGLKETQYF. For the CDR3, the DNA is TGCGCCAGCAGCCCACCGGGACTAAAAGAGACCCAGTACTTC.

The gene calls are TRBV7-9 and TRBJ2-7; no clear D. The CDR3 loop spans 12 amino acids. The ends were cut back, 2 bases at V and 3 bases at J, with 5 bases in the middle. CDR1 and CDR2 from the germline V gene are SEHNR and FQNEAQ (reference sequence). CDR3 coding DNA: TGTGCCAGCAGCTTACTCCTCTACGAGCAGTACTTC. Its protein product is CASSLLLYEQYF.

V gene TRBV28 combines with J gene TRBJ1-5; 10 bases line up with TRBD1. Germline V gene sequence: CDR1 MDHEN, CDR2 SYDVKM. V trimming: 4 bases; J trimming: 5 bases; junction bases outside the gene matches: 8. CDR3 length equals 16 residues. The CDR3 DNA is TGTGCCAGCAGTTCTCACGGGACAGGGGCGGATCAGCCCCAGCATTTT. Residues: CASSSHGTGADQPQHF.

The chain couples TRBV7-8 to TRBJ2-7; D is perhaps TRBD2 (5 bases). Germline V gene data show CDR1 as SGHVS and CDR2 as FQNEAQ. V lost 1 base to trimming and J lost 2 bases, with 12 bases between them. The CDR3 covers 15 residues. The CDR3 DNA follows: TGTGCCAGCAGCTTAGGGGGTTCGGGGACCTACGAGCAGTACTTC. Protein product: CASSLGGSGTYEQYF.

The rearrangement links TRBV9 to TRBJ1-4; perhaps TRBD1 as D (5 bases). The V gene's germline CDR1 is SGDLS and CDR2 YYNGEE. The CDR3 has 16 residues. Deletions cut 0 bases from V and 5 bases from J, with 14 bases between. The CDR3 bases are TGTGCCAGCAGCGTAGGACAGTTCTTAGGGAATGAAAAACTGTTTTTT. Protein sequence: CASSVGQFLGNEKLFF.